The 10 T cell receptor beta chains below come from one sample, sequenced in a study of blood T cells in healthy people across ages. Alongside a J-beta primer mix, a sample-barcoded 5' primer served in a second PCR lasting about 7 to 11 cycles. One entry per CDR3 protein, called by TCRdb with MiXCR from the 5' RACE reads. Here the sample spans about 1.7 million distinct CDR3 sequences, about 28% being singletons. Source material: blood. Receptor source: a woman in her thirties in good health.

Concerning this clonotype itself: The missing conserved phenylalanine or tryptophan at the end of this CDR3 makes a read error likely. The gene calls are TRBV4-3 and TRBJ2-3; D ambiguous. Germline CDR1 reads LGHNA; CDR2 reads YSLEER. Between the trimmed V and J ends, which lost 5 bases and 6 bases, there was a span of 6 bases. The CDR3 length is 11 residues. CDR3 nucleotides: TGCGCCAGCAGCTCCCCCGATACGCAGTATTTG. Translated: CASSSPDTQYL.

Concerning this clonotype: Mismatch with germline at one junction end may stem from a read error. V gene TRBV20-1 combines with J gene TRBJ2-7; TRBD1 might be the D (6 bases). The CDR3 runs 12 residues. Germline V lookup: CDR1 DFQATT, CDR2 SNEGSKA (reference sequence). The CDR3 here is CSARTGRYAQYF. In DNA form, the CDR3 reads TGCAGTGCTAGAACAGGGCGCTACGCGCAGTACTTC.

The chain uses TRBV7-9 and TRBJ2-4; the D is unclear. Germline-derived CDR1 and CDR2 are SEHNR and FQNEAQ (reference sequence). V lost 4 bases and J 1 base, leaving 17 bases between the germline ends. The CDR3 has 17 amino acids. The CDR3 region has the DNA TGTGCCAGCAGCTCAGCGCTACGGGTGGGGGCCAAAAACATTCAGTACTTC. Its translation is CASSSALRVGAKNIQYF.

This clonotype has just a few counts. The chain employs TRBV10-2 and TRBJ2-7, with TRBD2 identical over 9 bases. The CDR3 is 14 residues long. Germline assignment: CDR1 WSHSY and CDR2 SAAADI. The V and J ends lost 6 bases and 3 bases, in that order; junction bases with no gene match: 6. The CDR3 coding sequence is TGCGCCAGCAGGGCGGGGGGGCAGAACTACGAGCAGTACTTC. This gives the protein CASRAGGQNYEQYF.

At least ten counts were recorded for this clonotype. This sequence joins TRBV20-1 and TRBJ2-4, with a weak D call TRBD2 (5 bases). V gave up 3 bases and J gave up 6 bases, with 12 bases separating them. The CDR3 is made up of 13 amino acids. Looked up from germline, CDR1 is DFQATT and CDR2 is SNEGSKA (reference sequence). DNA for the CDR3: TGCAGTGCTAGTGGGGAGTCGCGAAACATTCAGTACTTC. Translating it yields CSASGESRNIQYF.

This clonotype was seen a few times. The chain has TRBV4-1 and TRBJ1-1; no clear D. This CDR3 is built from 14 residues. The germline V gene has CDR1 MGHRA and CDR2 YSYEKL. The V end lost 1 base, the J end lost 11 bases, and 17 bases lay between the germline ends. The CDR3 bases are TGCGCCAGCAGCCAAGTTGGCAGAAGGGTTGACGCTTTCTTT. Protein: CASSQVGRRVDAFF.

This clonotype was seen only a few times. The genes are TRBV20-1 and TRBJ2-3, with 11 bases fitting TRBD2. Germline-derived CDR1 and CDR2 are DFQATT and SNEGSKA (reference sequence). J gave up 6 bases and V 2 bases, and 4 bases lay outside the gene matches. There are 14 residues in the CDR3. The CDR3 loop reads CSARNSGGADTQYF. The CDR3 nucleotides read TGCAGTGCTAGAAATAGCGGGGGGGCGGATACGCAGTATTTT.

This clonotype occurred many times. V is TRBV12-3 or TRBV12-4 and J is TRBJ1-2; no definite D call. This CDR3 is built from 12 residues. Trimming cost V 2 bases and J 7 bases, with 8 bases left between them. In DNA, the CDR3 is TGTGCCAGCAGTTTATCCCTGACTGGCTACACCTTC. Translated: CASSLSLTGYTF.

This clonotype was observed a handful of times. The CDR3 protein is CSASSRTGTDTQYF. In nucleotides, the CDR3 is TGCAGTGCTAGTTCCAGGACAGGCACAGATACGCAGTATTTT. The genes are TRBV20-1 and TRBJ2-3, with D possibly being TRBD1 (6 bases). The CDR3 length is 14 residues. Germline CDR1 reads DFQATT; CDR2 reads SNEGSKA (reference sequence). V lost 3 bases and J lost 1, with 11 bases in between.

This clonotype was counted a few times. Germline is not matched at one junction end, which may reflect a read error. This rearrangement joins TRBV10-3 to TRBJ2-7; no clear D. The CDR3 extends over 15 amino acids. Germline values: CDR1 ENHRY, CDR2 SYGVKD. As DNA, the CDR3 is TGTGCCGTCAGTGAGTCCGAGTCAGCAGTCTACGAGCAGTACTTC. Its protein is CAVSESESAVYEQYF.